This T cell receptor beta chain was sequenced during a study of cytotoxic CD8 clonotypes in ibrutinib-treated CLL. Only in-frame clones appear in the TCRdb table, and some are missing; sequencing was by immunoSEQ multiplex PCR. The sample consists of some 140,000 clones, 75% to 95% of them appearing once. The germline V gene encodes CDR1 SQVTM and CDR2 ANQGSEA. This CDR3 region has 11 residues. Between the trimmed V and J ends, which lost 4 bases and 10 bases, there was a span of 13 bases. Sequences were derived from PBMCs, sampled after 12 months of ibrutinib treatment. The chain couples TRBV29-1 to TRBJ1-1; maybe TRBD1 (6 bases). The source of this sequence is a human donor with chronic lymphocytic leukemia. The chain's CDR3 is CSVATGYGAFF. In nucleotides, the CDR3 is TGCAGCGTTGCTACAGGGTACGGAGCTTTCTTT.